Shown below are 20 T cell receptor beta chains from a single sample sequenced in a study of blood T cell repertoires in COVID-19. The protocol was immunoSEQ multiplex PCR, while the TCRdb copy is restricted to in-frame clones and leaves out a portion. The data hold 400,000 to 450,000 clones, with approximately 90% observed a single time. The sequenced sample was peripheral blood. These TCRs come from a young man with COVID-19, enrolled during active disease.

This clone was counted between two and nine times. The gene calls are TRBV30 and TRBJ2-1, with a weak D call TRBD2 (6 bases). Germline CDR1 and CDR2: GTSNPN and SVGIG (reference sequence). V lost 3 bases and J 2 bases, leaving 8 bases between the germline ends. This CDR3 region has 13 residues. Here the CDR3 DNA reads TGTGCCTGGAGGCGGGGAACCTACAATGAGCAGTTCTTC. Translating gives CAWRRGTYNEQFF.

This sequence joins TRBV7-9 and TRBJ1-1; D gene unclear. CDR1 SEHNR and CDR2 FQNEAQ come from the germline V gene (reference sequence). CDR3 length: 14 amino acids. Trimming stripped 5 bases from V and 5 bases from J, with 15 bases between. The CDR3 region has the DNA TGTGCCAGCAGCCCCCCGGGAGCGCGTACTGAAGCTTTCTTT. Protein sequence: CASSPPGARTEAFF.

The chain has TRBV19 and TRBJ2-7; the match to TRBD1 covers 7 bases. V trimming: 4 bases; J trimming: 4 bases; junction bases outside the gene matches: 7. CDR3 size: 14 residues. Per germline, CDR1 LNHDA and CDR2 SQIVND (reference sequence). The CDR3 nucleotides read TGTGCCAGTAGTACCCGACAGGGTGGGTACGAGCAGTACTTC. Amino acid sequence: CASSTRQGGYEQYF.

Ten or more counts support this clone. V and J are TRBV19 and TRBJ1-1; 11 positions match TRBD1. J lost 7 bases, V lost 6 bases, and 4 bases had no gene match. The CDR3 length is 13 residues. Per germline, CDR1 LNHDA and CDR2 SQIVND (reference sequence). Here the CDR3 DNA reads TGTGCCAGTAGCAGGGACAGGGGGGTTGAAGCTTTCTTT. Translated: CASSRDRGVEAFF.

The chain employs TRBV27 and TRBJ2-3; D not certain. Trimming took 7 bases from V and 4 from J, leaving 15 bases between them. Looked up from germline, CDR1 is MNHEY and CDR2 is SMNVEV (reference sequence). The CDR3 is 14 residues long. The CDR3: CASIPAGGSDTQYF. The CDR3 DNA reads TGTGCCAGCATTCCCGCCGGTGGTTCAGATACGCAGTATTTT.

This clone came up once. The CDR3: CASSQGQGVAGELFF. The CDR3 region has the DNA TGCGCCAGCAGCCAGGGACAGGGGGTAGCCGGGGAGCTGTTTTTT. The chain employs TRBV4-1 and TRBJ2-2, with 11 bases that match TRBD1. There are 15 residues in the CDR3. The germline V gene has CDR1 MGHRA and CDR2 YSYEKL. V shed 3 bases, J shed 6 bases, and the junction held 3 bases outside the gene matches.

The rearrangement joins TRBV30 to TRBJ1-2; possible D gene TRBD1, 5 bases. Trimming took 0 bases from V and 7 from J, leaving 9 bases between them. This CDR3 comprises 12 residues. Germline CDR1 reads GTSNPN; CDR2 reads SVGIG (reference sequence). The DNA for the CDR3 is TGTGCCTGGAGTGTACCGGGGGGTGGCTACACCTTC. Amino acid sequence: CAWSVPGGGYTF.

The V and J genes are TRBV19 and TRBJ1-1, with TRBD1 matching over 9 bases. J gave up 5 bases and V 7 bases, and 11 bases lay outside the gene matches. This CDR3 region has 15 residues. Germline-derived CDR1 and CDR2 are LNHDA and SQIVND (reference sequence). The CDR3 nucleotides are TGTGCCAGTATGAGGGGACAGGGTTTGTTGACTGAAGCTTTCTTT. This codes for CASMRGQGLLTEAFF.

The V gene is TRBV9, the J gene TRBJ2-2; 9 bases agree with TRBD2. CDR1 is SGDLS, CDR2 YYNGEE, per germline. Unmatched junction bases numbered 10, after V lost 3 bases and J lost 7 bases. This CDR3 contains 16 residues. The CDR3 sequence is CASSDSGTSSVGELFF. Written as DNA, the CDR3 is TGTGCCAGCAGCGATAGTGGGACTAGCTCGGTCGGGGAGCTGTTTTTT.

The chain recombines TRBV11-2 with TRBJ2-1, with 9 bases identical to TRBD2. V shed 0 bases and J 5 bases; nucleotides not matched to a gene: 5. Germline loops: CDR1 SGHAT, CDR2 FQNNGV. There are 16 residues in the CDR3. The CDR3 region has the DNA TGTGCCAGCAGCTTAGAACCTAGCGGGGTGCACAATGAGCAGTTCTTC. As protein: CASSLEPSGVHNEQFF.

The DNA for the CDR3 is TGTGCCAGCAGTTACTCTACCGGGGTGACTGAAGCTTTCTTT. Its translation: CASSYSTGVTEAFF. The V gene is TRBV6-5, the J gene TRBJ1-1; D not resolved. The CDR3 sequence is 14 residues long. V was shortened by 0 bases and J by 5 bases, with 10 bases between the two germline ends. Germline V gene sequence: CDR1 MNHEY, CDR2 SVGAGI.

CDR3 protein: CASRPYRFSYTGELFF. As DNA, the CDR3 is TGTGCCAGTAGGCCTTATAGATTCTCCTACACCGGGGAGCTGTTTTTT. The V call is TRBV19, the J call TRBJ2-2; D gene unclear. The germline V and J ends were trimmed by 6 bases and 3 bases, with 17 bases remaining between them. Germline CDR1 and CDR2: LNHDA and SQIVND (reference sequence). The CDR3 is 16 amino acids.

V usage is TRBV11-2 and J usage is TRBJ2-1; 12 nucleotides agree with TRBD2. The CDR3 has 16 residues. From germline, CDR1 is SGHAT and CDR2 FQNNGV. V was pared by 5 bases and J by 5 bases, with 7 bases of the junction left unmatched. The DNA for the CDR3 is TGTGCCAGCAGCCCGCGGACTAGCGGGATAAACAATGAGCAGTTCTTC. It yields the protein CASSPRTSGINNEQFF.

The chain combines TRBV24-1 with TRBJ2-5, with D perhaps TRBD1 (6 bases). The ends were cut back, 2 bases at V and 7 bases at J, with 13 bases in the middle. CDR3 length equals 14 residues. Germline loops: CDR1 KGHDR, CDR2 SFDVKD. CDR3 bases: TGTGCCACCAGTGATTCAGGGGAATTGGGGACCCAGTACTTC. It is translated as CATSDSGELGTQYF.

The chain joins TRBV3-1 (or the pseudogene TRBV3-2) to TRBJ2-7, with 7 bases matching TRBD2. The germline V gene has CDR1 LGHDT and CDR2 YNNKEL (reference sequence). Trimming removed 4 bases from V and 3 bases from J; junction bases left unmatched: 15. This CDR3 contains 17 residues. CDR3 protein: CASSRVLGGTVNYEQYF. The CDR3 region has the DNA TGTGCCAGCAGCCGCGTTTTGGGGGGGACGGTCAACTACGAGCAGTACTTC.

The rearrangement joins TRBV3-1 (or the pseudogene TRBV3-2) to TRBJ2-7, with 8 bases that match TRBD2. V lost 3 bases, J lost 1 base, and 8 bases stayed unmatched. The CDR3 extends over 16 amino acids. Germline-derived CDR1 and CDR2 are LGHDT and YNNKEL (reference sequence). The chain's CDR3 is CASSHALGGRSYEQYF. Here the CDR3 DNA reads TGTGCCAGCAGCCATGCCTTAGGCGGGAGGTCCTACGAGCAGTACTTC.

The gene calls are TRBV6-6 and TRBJ1-4; tentative D call: TRBD1 (5 bases). Germline CDR1 is MNHNY and CDR2 is SVGAGI (reference sequence). The CDR3 is 14 residues long. Trimming removed 0 bases from V and 8 bases from J, with 10 bases in between. CDR3 amino acids: CASSYSSRVEKLFF. The DNA of the CDR3 is TGTGCCAGCAGTTACTCGAGCAGGGTGGAAAAACTGTTTTTT.

The chain carries TRBV2 and TRBJ2-1, with 16 bases aligning to TRBD2. The CDR3 runs 15 residues. Unmatched junction bases numbered 5, after V lost 8 bases and J lost 7 bases. From germline, CDR1 is SNHLY and CDR2 FYNNEI. The CDR3 loop is CASLSGLAGGNEQFF. Here the CDR3 DNA reads TGTGCCAGCCTATCGGGACTAGCGGGGGGGAATGAGCAGTTCTTC.

V usage is TRBV5-1 and J usage is TRBJ1-2, with 8 bases lining up with TRBD1. With 3 bases clipped from V and 3 bases from J, the junction kept 4 bases outside the gene matches. Germline V gene lookup returns CDR1 SGHRS and CDR2 YFSETQ. This CDR3 is built from 14 residues. DNA for the CDR3: TGCGCCAGCAGCTCCGGGACAGGTGACTATGGCTACACCTTC. It translates to CASSSGTGDYGYTF.

V gene TRBV4-1 combines with J gene TRBJ2-3; tentatively, D is TRBD2 (6 bases). Germline CDR1 and CDR2: MGHRA and YSYEKL. V shed 5 bases and J shed 0 bases, with 12 bases lying between them. This CDR3 is 15 amino acids long. In nucleotides, the CDR3 is TGCGCCAGCAGCACTCGGGGGAGAAGCACAGATACGCAGTATTTT. This sequence encodes CASSTRGRSTDTQYF.